This T cell receptor (beta chain) was observed in a study of patients and donors after allogeneic stem cell transplantation. CDR1 is LNHNV, CDR2 YYDKDF, per germline (reference sequence). The V gene end was trimmed by 0 bases and the J gene end by 2 bases; junction bases not matched to a gene: 4. This CDR3 has 15 residues. A single record per CDR3 protein comes from TCRdb applying MiXCR to the RT-PCR reads. The sample has roughly 880,000 distinct CDR3 sequences, 15% to 20% seen once; the top ten hold around 6%. This sequence joins TRBV15 and TRBJ2-7, with 7 bases fitting TRBD2. The sequence was collected from a human donor who was either an allogeneic HSCT recipient or a stem cell or donor lymphocyte infusion donor (not recorded which). It is not recorded whose cells these are; they may come from a transplant donor. The specimen was blood, either unsorted or a sorted T cell fraction (not recorded which). In nucleotides, the CDR3 is TGTGCCACCAGCAGAGATCGGGGGGAGACCTACGAGCAGTACTTC. It is translated as CATSRDRGETYEQYF.